This T cell receptor (beta chain) is drawn from a study of CD8+CD57+ T cells in acquired aplastic anemia. Study in general: Sorted CD4+ and CD8+ cells gave a mean 3.2 ug DNA, range about 0.19 to 27.4 ug. General study points: Around 27 was the count of CD8+ CDR3 sequences that patients shared with controls. Patients were compared with controls for CD8+ Simpson's diversity, and no significant difference emerged.

The template used for profiling TCR beta VDJ and CDR3 was genomic DNA. TCRdb independently ran MiXCR on the reads; one entry per CDR3 protein. The sample carries about 160,000 distinct CDR3 sequences, around 40% recorded once. Germline CDR1 and CDR2: LGHDT and YNNKEL (reference sequence). V shed 4 bases and J shed 4 bases, with 10 bases lying between them. The CDR3 consists of 13 residues. This clonotype was counted many times. Its antigen is currently unknown. This receptor was identified in a human donor in good health. The chain joins TRBV3-1 to TRBJ1-1; D remains unclear. The sequencing input was sorted CD4+, CD8+, or CD8+CD57+ T cells (not recorded which) from PBMCs. The CDR3 DNA follows: TGTGCCAGCAGCCGACCCCAGAGCACTGAAGCTTTCTTT. Translated, it gives CASSRPQSTEAFF.